This T cell receptor beta chain was observed in a study of shared clonotypes between healthy human individuals. Findings and limits, study-wide: Incomplete sequencing of sorted subsets was indicated by rarefaction despite large depth. Roughly 5% of naive CD4 clonotypes were shared across several donors.

Germline assignment: CDR1 LNHNV and CDR2 YYDKDF (reference sequence). The CDR3 covers 16 residues. Between the trimmed V and J ends, which lost 3 bases and 3 bases, there was a span of 18 bases. The input for sorted-subset replicate PCRs was 150 to 200 ng DNA, 25,000 to 30,000 T cell genomes. The method was immunoSEQ multiplex PCR; TCRdb's version includes in-frame clones alone and lacks a portion of them. The sample lists around 320,000 clones, about nine tenths seen once, with 15% to 20% in the top ten. About this clone: Its matching antigen is unknown.

The chain couples TRBV15 to TRBJ2-7; D ambiguous. Sequencing was done on a sample of memory CD8+ T cells sorted from blood. The subset denotes: CD45RO+ cells pooled with CCR7-negative TemRA cells. The source of this sequence is a man in his late teens or twenties in good health. CDR3 sequence: CATSSLFGVGHYEQYF. In nucleotides, the CDR3 is TGTGCCACCAGCAGCCTTTTTGGTGTTGGGCACTACGAGCAGTACTTC.